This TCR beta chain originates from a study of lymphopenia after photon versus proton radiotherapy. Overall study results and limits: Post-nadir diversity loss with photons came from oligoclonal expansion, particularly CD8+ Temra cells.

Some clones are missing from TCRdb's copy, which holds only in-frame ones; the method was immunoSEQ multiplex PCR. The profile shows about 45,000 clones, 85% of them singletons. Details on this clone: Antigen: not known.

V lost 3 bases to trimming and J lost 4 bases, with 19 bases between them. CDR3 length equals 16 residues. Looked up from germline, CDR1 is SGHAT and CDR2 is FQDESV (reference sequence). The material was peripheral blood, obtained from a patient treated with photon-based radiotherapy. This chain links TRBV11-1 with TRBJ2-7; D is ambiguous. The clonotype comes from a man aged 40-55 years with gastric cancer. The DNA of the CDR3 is TGTGCCAGCAGCTTGCAGCGCGGCCCTTATCCTTACGAGCAGTACTTC. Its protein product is CASSLQRGPYPYEQYF.